This T cell receptor (beta chain) was identified in a study of identical twins (dated by TCRdb to the mid-2010s). With respect to the entire study: The study deep-sequenced TCR alpha and beta repertoires from monozygotic twins, unrelated adults of various ages and cord blood to test whether fetal clonotypes persist. Replicate twin experiments were performed at different times using different library preparation protocols to rule out contamination. General conclusions and limits of the study: In monozygotic twins, out-of-frame TCR alpha sharing was systematically underestimated by recombination models, although the models agreed with sharing between unrelated individuals. Conclusions relied on cross-sectional statistical analysis, since the same donors could not be followed over many years. Compared with coincidental sharing between unrelated individuals, out-of-frame TCR alpha sequences shared between twins showed an excess of sequences with low generation probability. Zero-insertion analyses could be partly confounded by invariant T cells such as MAIT and iNKT, though diverse VJ usage argued against such confounding for most clonotypes. Fewer insertions were carried by abundant cord blood beta clonotypes; a weaker similar trend was observed in young adult naive repertoires, while no such trend was observed in memory repertoires. The excess sharing between twins in beta out-of-frame sequences was weaker because fewer shared sequences reduced the signal-to-noise ratio.

A distance of 19 bases separates the germline ends of V and J, which lose 5 bases and 1 base respectively. The germline V gene gives CDR1 as SQVTM and CDR2 as ANQGSEA. From the cysteine through the phenylalanine, the CDR3 covers 16 amino acids. The kept DNA is CDR3 alone, 48 bases in frame from the first base. Receptors were amplified or captured by 5' RACE. Sequencing was carried out with an Illumina HiSeq 2000. Template switching added a universal primer binding site, and the final cDNA carried a unique molecular identifier that allowed TCR cDNA molecules to be counted accurately. Specific primers in the conserved constant-segment region were used to synthesize first-strand cDNA for the TCR alpha and beta chains. Each cDNA library was double barcoded, with a SMART-Mk sample barcode plus Illumina barcodes, to control for contamination. TruSeq adapter sequences and Illumina sample barcodes were added in two successive PCR steps. Sequencing of the TCR alpha and beta cDNA libraries was done on the Illumina HiSeq platform using custom primers. The published analysis was carried out like this. MiGEC was used to process raw reads and extract unique molecular identifiers, and MiXCR was used to find CDR3 positions. Recombination models were inferred per individual with the repgenHMM and IGoR tools using an EM algorithm. The analysis of shared clonotypes was done with the tcR package in R, with sharing normalized by the product of cloneset sizes. To study raw recombination free of thymic and clonal selection effects, out-of-frame nonproductive sequences were analyzed. TCRdb itself trimmed the public reads at Q25 with fastp, ran MiXCR and retained productive beta chains. Entries that share a CDR3 protein sequence are merged under the most common genes and DNA. The V and J calls and clone size come from TCRdb's table, not from the authors' own analysis. The sample table holds around 490,000 distinct CDR3 sequences, of which about 15% were seen once. Of the sample, less than 0.5% is held by the ten largest clones.

Every donor in the study was a healthy Caucasian. The twin cohort comprised three pairs of female monozygotic twins, all aged roughly 18 to 30 years. CD4+ and CD8+ T cell populations were isolated with positive isolation kits from Invitrogen. As for this clonotype: Its recognized antigen is unknown. No much larger clone exists at a distance of one base, and base qualities are not known.

These same records also appear under a second study, on yellow fever vaccine responses in identical twins. The second publication reports: According to the authors, in identical twins the way T cells responded to vaccination appeared partly convergent and partly personalized. Focusing on identical twins, the study followed the T cell clones that responded to the vaccine, and did so with precision.

The sequenced material came from CD4+ T cells sorted from blood. This clonotype was obtained from a woman younger than 30 in good health. The V and J genes are TRBV29-1 and TRBJ2-3; TRBD1 is a weak D gene call, 5 bases matching. The DNA sequence is as follows: TGCAGCGTTCTCCCCCAGGGTTCTCCCCGCACAGATACGCAGTATTTT. This translates into CSVLPQGSPRTDTQYF.